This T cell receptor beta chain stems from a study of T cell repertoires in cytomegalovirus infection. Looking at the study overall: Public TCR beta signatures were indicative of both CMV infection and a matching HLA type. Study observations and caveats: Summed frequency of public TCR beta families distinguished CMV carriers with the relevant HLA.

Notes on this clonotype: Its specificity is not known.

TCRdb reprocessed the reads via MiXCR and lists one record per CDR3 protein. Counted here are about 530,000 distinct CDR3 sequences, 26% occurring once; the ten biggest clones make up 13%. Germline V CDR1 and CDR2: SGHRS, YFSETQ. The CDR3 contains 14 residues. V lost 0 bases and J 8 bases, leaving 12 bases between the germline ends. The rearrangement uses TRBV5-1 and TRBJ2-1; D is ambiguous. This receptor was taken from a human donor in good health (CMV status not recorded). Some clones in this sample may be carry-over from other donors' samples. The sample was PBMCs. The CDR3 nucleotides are TGCGCCAGCAGCTTGGGACCATCCAGCTATGAGCAGTTCTTC. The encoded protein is CASSLGPSSYEQFF.